The next 2 T cell receptor beta chains were all read from a single sample in a study of CD4 T cells in relation to SARS-CoV-2 and coronaviruses. Assay used: immunoSEQ multiplex PCR; TCRdb lists only in-frame clones, some missing. The data hold around 11,000 clones, with about 81% observed a single time. Unexposed donor CD4+ T cells date from 2011-2018, before the COVID-19 pandemic. Isolation of CD4+ T cells took place after less than twelve days in culture. These receptors have no identified antigens. The sequencing sample was made of CD4+ T cells from PBMCs, cultured in vitro. Receptors originate from a human donor in good health.

The gene calls are TRBV5-8 and TRBJ2-3; a possible D gene is TRBD1 (6 bases). The CDR3 runs 13 residues. Trimming removed 4 bases at V and 5 bases at J, with 11 bases between. Per germline, CDR1 SGHTS and CDR2 YDEGEE. The CDR3 sequence: CASSPRTVDTQYF. CDR3 nucleotides: TGTGCCAGCAGCCCCCGGACAGTAGATACGCAGTATTTT. The variable domain in full, completed from reference TRBV5-8 and TRBJ2-3, reads EAGVTQSPTHLIKTRGQQATLRCSPISGHTSVYWYQQALGLGLQFLLWYDEGEERNRGNFPPRFSGRQFPNYSSELNVNALELEDSALYLCASSPRTVDTQYFGPGTRLTVL.

The table lists this clone with a count of one. The chain is built from TRBV3-1 (or the pseudogene TRBV3-2) and TRBJ1-1, with 7 bases lining up with TRBD1. The V gene end was trimmed by 3 bases and the J gene end by 6 bases; junction bases not matched to a gene: 7. Germline CDR1 reads LGHDT; CDR2 reads YNNKEL (reference sequence). This CDR3 has 14 amino acids. CDR3 residues: CASSQGQQSSEAFF. CDR3 DNA sequence: TGTGCCAGCAGCCAGGGACAGCAGTCGTCTGAAGCTTTCTTT.